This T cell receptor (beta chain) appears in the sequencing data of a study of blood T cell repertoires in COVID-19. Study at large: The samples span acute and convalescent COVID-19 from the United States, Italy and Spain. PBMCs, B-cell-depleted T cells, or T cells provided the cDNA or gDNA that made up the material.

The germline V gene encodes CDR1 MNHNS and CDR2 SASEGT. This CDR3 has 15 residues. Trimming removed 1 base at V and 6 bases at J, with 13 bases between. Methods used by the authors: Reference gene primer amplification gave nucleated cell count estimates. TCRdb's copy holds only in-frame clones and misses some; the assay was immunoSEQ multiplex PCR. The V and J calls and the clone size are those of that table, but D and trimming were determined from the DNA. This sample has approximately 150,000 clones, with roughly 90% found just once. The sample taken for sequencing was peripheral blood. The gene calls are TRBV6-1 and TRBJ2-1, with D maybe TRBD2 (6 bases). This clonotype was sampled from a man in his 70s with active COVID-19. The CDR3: CASSEGLGFSNEQFF. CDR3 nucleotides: TGTGCCAGCAGTGAAGGACTAGGATTCAGCAATGAGCAGTTCTTC.